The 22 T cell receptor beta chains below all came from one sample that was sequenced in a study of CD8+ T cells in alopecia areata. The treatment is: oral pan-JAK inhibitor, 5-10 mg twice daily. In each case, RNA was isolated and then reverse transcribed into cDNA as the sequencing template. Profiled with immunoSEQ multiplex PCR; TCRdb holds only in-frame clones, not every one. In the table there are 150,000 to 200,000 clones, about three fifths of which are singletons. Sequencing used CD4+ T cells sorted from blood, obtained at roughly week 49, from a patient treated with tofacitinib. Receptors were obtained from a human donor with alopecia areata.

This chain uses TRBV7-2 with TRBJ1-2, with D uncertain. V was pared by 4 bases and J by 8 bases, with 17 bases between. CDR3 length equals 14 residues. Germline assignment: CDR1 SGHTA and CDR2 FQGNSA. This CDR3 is CASSSPERGGGYTF. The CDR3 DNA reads TGTGCCAGCAGCTCACCGGAGAGAGGCGGGGGCTACACCTTC.

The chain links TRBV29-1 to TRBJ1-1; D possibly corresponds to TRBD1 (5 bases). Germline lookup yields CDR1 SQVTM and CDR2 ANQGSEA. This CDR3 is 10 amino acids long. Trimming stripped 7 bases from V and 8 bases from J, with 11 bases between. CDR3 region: CSAGTDEAFF. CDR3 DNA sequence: TGCAGCGCTGGGACTGACGAAGCTTTCTTT.

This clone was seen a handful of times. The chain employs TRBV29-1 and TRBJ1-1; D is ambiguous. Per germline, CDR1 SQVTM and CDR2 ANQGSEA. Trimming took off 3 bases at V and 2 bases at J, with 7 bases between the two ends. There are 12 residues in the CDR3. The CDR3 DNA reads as TGCAGCGTTGACGGCTCAAACACTGAAGCTTTCTTT. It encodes CSVDGSNTEAFF.

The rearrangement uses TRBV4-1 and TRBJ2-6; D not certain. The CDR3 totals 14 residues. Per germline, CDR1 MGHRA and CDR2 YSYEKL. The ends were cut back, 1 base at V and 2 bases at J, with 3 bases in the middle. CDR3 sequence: CASSQVAGANVLTF. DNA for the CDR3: TGCGCCAGCAGCCAAGTCGCTGGGGCCAACGTCCTGACTTTC.

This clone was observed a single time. The CDR3 sequence is CASSTTSSYEQYF. In DNA form, the CDR3 reads TGTGCCAGCAGCACGACCTCCTCCTACGAGCAGTACTTC. The rearrangement links TRBV7-6 to TRBJ2-7; D gene unclear. Trimming left V 5 bases short and J 0 bases short, with 8 bases between. Germline assignment: CDR1 SGHVS and CDR2 FNYEAQ. The CDR3 has 13 residues.

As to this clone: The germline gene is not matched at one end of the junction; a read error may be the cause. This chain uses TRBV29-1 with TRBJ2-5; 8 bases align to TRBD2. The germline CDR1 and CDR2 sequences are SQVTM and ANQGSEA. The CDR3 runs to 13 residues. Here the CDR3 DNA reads TGCAGCGTTGATAAGGAGCGGGGGTACATCCAAAACTTC. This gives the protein CSVDKERGYIQNF.

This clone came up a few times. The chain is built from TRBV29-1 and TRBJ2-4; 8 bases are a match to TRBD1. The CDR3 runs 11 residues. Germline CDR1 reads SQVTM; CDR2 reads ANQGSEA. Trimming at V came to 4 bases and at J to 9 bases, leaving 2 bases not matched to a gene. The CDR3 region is CSVVQGAIQYF. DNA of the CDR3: TGCAGCGTTGTGCAGGGGGCCATTCAGTACTTC.

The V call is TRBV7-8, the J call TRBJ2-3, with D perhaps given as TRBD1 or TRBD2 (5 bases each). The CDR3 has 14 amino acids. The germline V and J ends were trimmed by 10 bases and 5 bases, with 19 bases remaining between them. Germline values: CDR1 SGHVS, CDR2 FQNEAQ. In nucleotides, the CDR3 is TGTGCCACTTGTCCGGGGCCAGGGAGAGATACGCAGTATTTT. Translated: CATCPGPGRDTQYF.

Here the CDR3 DNA reads TGCAGCGGACAGGGTTTGAACACCGGGGAGCTGTTTTTT. This gives the protein CSGQGLNTGELFF. This chain joins TRBV29-1 and TRBJ2-2, with 7 bases identical to TRBD1. Germline CDR1 is SQVTM and CDR2 is ANQGSEA. V dropped 7 bases and J dropped 1; count of bases not matched to a gene: 3. This CDR3 contains 13 residues.

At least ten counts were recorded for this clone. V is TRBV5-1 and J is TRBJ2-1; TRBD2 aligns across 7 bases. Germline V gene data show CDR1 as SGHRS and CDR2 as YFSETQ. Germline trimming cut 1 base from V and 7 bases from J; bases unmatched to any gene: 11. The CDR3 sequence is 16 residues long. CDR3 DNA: TGCGCCAGCAGCTTGTCCAGCGGGGCCGGGGGGAATGAGCAGTTCTTC. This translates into CASSLSSGAGGNEQFF.

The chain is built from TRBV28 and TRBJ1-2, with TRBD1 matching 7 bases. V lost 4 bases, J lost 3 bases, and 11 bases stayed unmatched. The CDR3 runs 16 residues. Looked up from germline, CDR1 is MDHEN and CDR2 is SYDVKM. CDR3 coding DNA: TGTGCCAGCAGTTCCCCCCCCGGCCAGGGGGACTATGGCTACACCTTC. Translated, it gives CASSSPPGQGDYGYTF.

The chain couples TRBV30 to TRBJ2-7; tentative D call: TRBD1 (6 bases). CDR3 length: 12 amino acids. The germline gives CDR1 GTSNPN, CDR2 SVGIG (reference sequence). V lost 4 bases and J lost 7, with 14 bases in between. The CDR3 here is CAWTPGAREQYF. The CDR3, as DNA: TGTGCCTGGACACCAGGGGCCCGGGAGCAGTACTTC. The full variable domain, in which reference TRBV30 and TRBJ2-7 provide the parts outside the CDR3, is SQTIHQWPATLVQPVGSPLSLECTVEGTSNPNLYWYRQAAGRGLQLLFYSVGIGQISSEVPQNLSASRPQDRQFILSSKKLLLSDSGFYLCAWTPGAREQYFGPGTRLTVT.

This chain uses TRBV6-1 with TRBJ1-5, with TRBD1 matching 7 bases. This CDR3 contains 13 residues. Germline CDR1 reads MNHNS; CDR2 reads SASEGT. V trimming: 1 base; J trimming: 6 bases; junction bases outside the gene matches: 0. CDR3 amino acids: CASSEEGAQPQHF. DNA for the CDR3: TGTGCCAGCAGTGAAGAGGGGGCTCAGCCCCAGCATTTT.

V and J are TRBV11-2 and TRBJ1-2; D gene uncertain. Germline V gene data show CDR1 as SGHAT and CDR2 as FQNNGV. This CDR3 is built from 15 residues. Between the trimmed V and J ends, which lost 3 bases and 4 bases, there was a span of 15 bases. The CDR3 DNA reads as TGTGCCAGCAGCTTGGCCGAGGGCGGAACCTATGGCTACACCTTC. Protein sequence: CASSLAEGGTYGYTF.

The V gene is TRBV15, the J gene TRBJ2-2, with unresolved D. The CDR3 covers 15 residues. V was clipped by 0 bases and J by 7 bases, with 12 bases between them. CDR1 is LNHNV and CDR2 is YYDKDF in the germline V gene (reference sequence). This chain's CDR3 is CATSRDVGYSGELFF. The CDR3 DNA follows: TGTGCCACCAGCAGAGATGTAGGGTACAGCGGGGAGCTGTTTTTT.

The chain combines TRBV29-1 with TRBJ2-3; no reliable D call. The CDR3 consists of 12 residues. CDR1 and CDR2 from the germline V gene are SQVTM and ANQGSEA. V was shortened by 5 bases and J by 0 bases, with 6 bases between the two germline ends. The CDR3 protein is CSVSSSTDTQYF. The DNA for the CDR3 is TGCAGCGTTTCCAGTAGCACAGATACGCAGTATTTT.

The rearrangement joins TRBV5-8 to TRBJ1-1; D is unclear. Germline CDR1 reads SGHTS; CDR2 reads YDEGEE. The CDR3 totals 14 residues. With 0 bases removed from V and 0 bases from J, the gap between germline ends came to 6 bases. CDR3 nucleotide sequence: TGTGCCAGCAGCTTGGAACAGCTGAACACTGAAGCTTTCTTT. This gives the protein CASSLEQLNTEAFF.

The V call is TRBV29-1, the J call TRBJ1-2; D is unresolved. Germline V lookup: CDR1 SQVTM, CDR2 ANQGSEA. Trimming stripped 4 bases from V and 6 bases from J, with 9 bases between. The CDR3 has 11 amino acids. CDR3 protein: CSVVEINGYTF. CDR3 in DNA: TGCAGCGTTGTTGAGATAAATGGCTACACCTTC.

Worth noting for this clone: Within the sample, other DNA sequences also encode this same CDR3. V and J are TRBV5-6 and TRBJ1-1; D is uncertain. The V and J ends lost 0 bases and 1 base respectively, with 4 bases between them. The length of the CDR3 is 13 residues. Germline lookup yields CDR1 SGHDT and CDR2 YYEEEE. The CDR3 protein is CASSLGPNTEAFF. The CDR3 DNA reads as TGTGCCAGCAGCTTGGGGCCGAACACTGAAGCTTTCTTT.

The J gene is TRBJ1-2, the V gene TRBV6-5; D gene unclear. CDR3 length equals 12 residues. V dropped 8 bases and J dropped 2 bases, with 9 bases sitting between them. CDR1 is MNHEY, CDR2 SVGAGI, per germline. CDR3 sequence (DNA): TGTGCCAGCGGCTCAACAAACTATGGCTACACCTTC. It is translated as CASGSTNYGYTF.

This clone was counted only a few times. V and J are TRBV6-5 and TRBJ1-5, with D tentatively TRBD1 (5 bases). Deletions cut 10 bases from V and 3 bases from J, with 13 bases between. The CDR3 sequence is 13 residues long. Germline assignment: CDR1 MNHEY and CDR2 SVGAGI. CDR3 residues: CATSRGNNQPQHF. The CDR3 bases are TGTGCCACCTCCCGGGGCAACAATCAGCCCCAGCATTTT.

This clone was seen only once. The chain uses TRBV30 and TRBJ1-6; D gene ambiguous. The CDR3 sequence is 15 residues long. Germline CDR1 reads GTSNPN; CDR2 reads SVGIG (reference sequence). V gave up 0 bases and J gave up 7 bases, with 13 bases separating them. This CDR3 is CAWSVRGSANSPLHF. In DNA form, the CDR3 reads TGTGCCTGGAGTGTTCGGGGTTCGGCAAATTCACCCCTCCACTTT.